These 30 T cell receptor beta chains were all obtained from the same sample, sequenced in a study of patients and donors after allogeneic stem cell transplantation (dated by TCRdb to the early 2020s). The method behind the library was RT-PCR. TCRdb shows the sequencer as NextSeq 550. TCRdb cleaned the public reads at Q25 with fastp, built clones with MiXCR and kept in-frame beta chains. Here each entry gathers all rows of one CDR3 protein and keeps the most common genes and DNA. The sample table contains 90,000 to 130,000 distinct CDR3 sequences; only one count was recorded for over 30% of them. The ten most abundant clones make up about 27% of the sample. Material for sequencing was blood, either unsorted or a sorted T cell fraction (not recorded which). The receptors stem from a human donor who was either an allogeneic HSCT recipient or a stem cell or donor lymphocyte infusion donor (not recorded which). It is not recorded whose cells these are; they may come from a transplant donor.

This clonotype was picked up a small number of times. This chain uses TRBV30 with TRBJ1-1; a possible D gene is TRBD1 (6 bases). The CDR3 spans 12 residues. Germline assignment: CDR1 GTSNPN and CDR2 SVGIG (reference sequence). Trimming cost V 4 bases and J 5 bases, with 11 bases left between them. CDR3 DNA sequence: TGTGCCTGGACGCGAGGGGGTACTGAAGCTTTCTTT. It translates to CAWTRGGTEAFF.

The CDR3 protein is CASSQEAGTDTQYF. The DNA of the CDR3 is TGTGCCAGCAGCCAAGAGGCGGGCACAGATACGCAGTATTTT. The chain couples TRBV4-2 to TRBJ2-3, with D unclear. The CDR3 is 14 amino acids. Germline CDR1 reads LGHNA; CDR2 reads YNFKEQ. The germline V and J ends were trimmed by 0 bases and 1 base, with 5 bases remaining between them.

This chain uses TRBV4-2 with TRBJ2-1, with D possibly matching TRBD2 (6 bases). The CDR3 sequence is 15 residues long. Germline loops: CDR1 LGHNA, CDR2 YNFKEQ. Trimming removed 0 bases from V and 6 bases from J, with 12 bases in between. For the CDR3, the DNA is TGTGCCAGCAGCCAAGACGGGGGTAGCGGCAATGAGCAGTTCTTC. Translated, it gives CASSQDGGSGNEQFF.

This clonotype appeared once. The chain recombines TRBV4-2 with TRBJ2-4; D is tentatively TRBD1 or TRBD2 (5 bases each). CDR1 is LGHNA and CDR2 is YNFKEQ in the germline V gene. V was clipped by 8 bases and J by 0 bases, with 8 bases between them. This CDR3 is built from 13 residues. CDR3 DNA: TGTGCCAGCCAGGGAGCAGCCAAAAACATTCAGTACTTC. It specifies CASQGAAKNIQYF.

V gene TRBV20-1 combines with J gene TRBJ2-1; 8 bases agree with TRBD2. V dropped 7 bases and J dropped 5; count of bases not matched to a gene: 10. Germline V gives CDR1 DFQATT, CDR2 SNEGSKA (reference sequence). The CDR3 is 14 residues long. CDR3 nucleotide sequence: TGCAGTGACATCCGGGGACTAGACAACAATGAGCAGTTCTTC. Protein sequence: CSDIRGLDNNEQFF.

The chain employs TRBV20-1 and TRBJ2-3; 11 bases are shared with TRBD2. The germline gives CDR1 DFQATT, CDR2 SNEGSKA (reference sequence). V shed 0 bases and J 5 bases; nucleotides not matched to a gene: 4. The CDR3 length is 15 residues. The DNA of the CDR3 is TGCAGTGCTAGAGATACTAGCGGGAGAAGAGATACGCAGTATTTT. Translated, it gives CSARDTSGRRDTQYF.

This clonotype was detected a few times. The V and J genes are TRBV15 and TRBJ1-1, with unresolved D. The germline CDR1 and CDR2 sequences are LNHNV and YYDKDF (reference sequence). CDR3 length: 17 residues. Deletions cut 0 bases from V and 3 bases from J, with 17 bases between. The CDR3 DNA follows: TGTGCCACCAGCAGAGATTTTGGGAGCCCTCTAGACACTGAAGCTTTCTTT. This encodes CATSRDFGSPLDTEAFF.

A few counts support this clonotype. This chain links TRBV4-3 with TRBJ2-3; TRBD2 aligns across 8 bases. The V gene end was trimmed by 3 bases and the J gene end by 2 bases; junction bases not matched to a gene: 7. Germline lookup yields CDR1 LGHNA and CDR2 YSLEER. This CDR3 region has 16 residues. CDR3 sequence reads: CASSQRPGLVTDTQYF. In nucleotides, the CDR3 is TGCGCCAGCAGCCAGAGACCGGGACTAGTCACAGATACGCAGTATTTT.

This clonotype was recorded a few times. The chain links TRBV11-2 to TRBJ1-1; tentatively, D is TRBD1 (5 bases). Germline V gene lookup returns CDR1 SGHAT and CDR2 FQNNGV. V lost 7 bases to trimming and J lost 3 bases, with 12 bases between them. The CDR3 covers 13 residues. The CDR3 spells CASKLGTYTEAFF. Written as DNA, the CDR3 is TGTGCCAGCAAGCTCGGGACTTACACTGAAGCTTTCTTT.

This clonotype was counted only a few times. This chain connects TRBV28 to TRBJ1-5, with D perhaps TRBD1 (5 bases). V was pared by 5 bases and J by 3 bases, with 8 bases between. Germline assignment: CDR1 MDHEN and CDR2 SYDVKM. The CDR3 covers 13 residues. The CDR3 protein is CASSRQINQPQHF. The CDR3 DNA is TGTGCCAGCAGTAGACAGATCAATCAGCCCCAGCATTTT.

In this sample, this clonotype turned up once. The chain couples TRBV12-5 to TRBJ2-3; D call uncertain. Germline CDR1 LGHNT, CDR2 FRNRAP. V lost 3 bases and J 0 bases, leaving 4 bases between the germline ends. This CDR3 contains 13 residues. The CDR3 bases are TGTGCTAGTGGTTTCGGGAGCACAGATACGCAGTATTTT. It is translated as CASGFGSTDTQYF.

The chain combines TRBV6-5 with TRBJ1-4; no reliable D call. The CDR3 contains 16 residues. Between the trimmed V and J ends, which lost 0 bases and 8 bases, there was a span of 16 bases. Germline V lookup: CDR1 MNHEY, CDR2 SVGAGI. The CDR3, as DNA: TGTGCCAGCAGTTACTCGCCCAGTCCGGGAGGGGAAAAACTGTTTTTT. This encodes CASSYSPSPGGEKLFF.

The chain carries TRBV20-1 and TRBJ1-1; D remains ambiguous. Germline CDR1 and CDR2: DFQATT and SNEGSKA (reference sequence). This CDR3 comprises 14 residues. The V end lost 0 bases, the J end lost 1 base, and 9 bases lay between the germline ends. The CDR3 nucleotides read TGCAGTGCTAGAGATGTGTGGAAGAACACTGAAGCTTTCTTT. Protein product: CSARDVWKNTEAFF.

The chain recombines TRBV20-1 with TRBJ2-7; TRBD1 aligns across 7 bases. In germline, CDR1 is DFQATT, CDR2 SNEGSKA (reference sequence). V gave up 3 bases and J gave up 4 bases; unmatched junction bases: 9. The CDR3 length is 14 residues. CDR3: CSASATGVGYEQYF. The CDR3 nucleotides are TGCAGTGCTAGCGCCACAGGGGTGGGATACGAGCAGTACTTC.

V is TRBV24-1 and J is TRBJ2-1, with TRBD2 matching over 7 bases. Germline CDR1 is KGHDR and CDR2 is SFDVKD. Trimming at V came to 7 bases and at J to 6 bases, leaving 5 bases not matched to a gene. This CDR3 contains 13 residues. CDR3 coding DNA: TGTGCCACCAGCGGGAGGCAAATCAATGAGCAGTTCTTC. Protein sequence: CATSGRQINEQFF.

The chain combines TRBV12-3 or TRBV12-4 with TRBJ2-1, with 8 bases identical to TRBD1. The CDR3 spans 14 residues. V was clipped by 7 bases and J by 8 bases; unmatched bases: 10. CDR3 sequence reads: CASTWAGGRDEQFF. The CDR3, as DNA: TGTGCCAGCACCTGGGCAGGGGGCAGGGATGAGCAGTTCTTC.

This clonotype has just a few counts. The chain carries TRBV12-3 or TRBV12-4 and TRBJ2-1; perhaps TRBD1 as D (5 bases). Trimming left V 7 bases short and J 6 bases short, with 16 bases between. The CDR3 runs 14 residues. The CDR3 here is CASKGPGFRNEQFF. DNA of the CDR3: TGTGCCAGCAAGGGGCCAGGGTTTCGCAATGAGCAGTTCTTC.

This chain joins TRBV7-9 and TRBJ2-1; 9 nucleotides agree with TRBD2. J gave up 8 bases and V 8 bases, and 7 bases lay outside the gene matches. Per germline, CDR1 SEHNR and CDR2 FQNEAQ (reference sequence). The CDR3 consists of 13 residues. The CDR3 bases are TGTGCCAGCCGCGGGAGGGCCATCGATGAGCAGTTCTTC. This gives the protein CASRGRAIDEQFF.

Concerning this clonotype: A much larger clone differs from this one at a single base, so this may be a read error. The chain recombines TRBV5-5 with TRBJ1-1; 7 bases are a match to TRBD1. The CDR3 extends over 13 amino acids. Per germline, CDR1 SGHKS and CDR2 YYEKEE (reference sequence). Losses at the gene ends were 6 bases for V and 7 bases for J; bases not matched to a gene: 9. CDR3 loop: CASNAGQKFEAFF. CDR3 sequence (DNA): TGTGCCAGCAACGCGGGACAGAAGTTTGAAGCTTTCTTT.

The chain couples TRBV15 to TRBJ1-5; D remains ambiguous. CDR1 LNHNV and CDR2 YYDKDF come from the germline V gene (reference sequence). The ends were cut back, 1 base at V and 4 bases at J, with 5 bases in the middle. CDR3 length equals 13 residues. The CDR3 loop reads CATSRGINQPQHF. The CDR3 DNA reads as TGTGCCACCAGCAGAGGTATTAATCAGCCCCAGCATTTT. Based on the CDR3 plus reference TRBV15 and TRBJ1-5, the full variable domain is DAMVIQNPRYQVTQFGKPVTLSCSQTLNHNVMYWYQQKSSQAPKLLFHYYDKDFNNEADTPDNFQSRRPNTSFCFLDIRSPGLGDTAMYLCATSRGINQPQHFGDGTRLSIL.

CDR3 nucleotide sequence: TGTGCCAGCAGTCTAACCCCCAGACTAGCGGGCACGCCCGTGAACACCGGGGAGCTGTTTTTT. Residues: CASSLTPRLAGTPVNTGELFF. This chain uses TRBV27 with TRBJ2-2, with TRBD2 matching over 10 bases. Germline V lookup: CDR1 MNHEY, CDR2 SMNVEV (reference sequence). Trimming took 5 bases from V and 1 from J; bases not matched to a gene: 19. The CDR3 is 21 residues long.

This clonotype was seen a single time. This chain joins TRBV18 and TRBJ1-1; 10 bases are shared with TRBD1. The CDR3 is 14 amino acids. The trim removed 0 bases at V and 5 bases at J, leaving 0 bases unmatched. Germline assignment: CDR1 KGHSH and CDR2 LQKENI. In DNA, the CDR3 is TGTGCCAGCTCACCACCGGGACAGGGGACTGAAGCTTTCTTT. Protein sequence: CASSPPGQGTEAFF.

This clonotype has a handful of counts. The rearrangement uses TRBV6-2 or TRBV6-3 and TRBJ1-5; perhaps TRBD1 as D (6 bases). V lost 6 bases and J lost 3, with 12 bases in between. The germline gives CDR1 MNHEY, CDR2 SVGEGT. This CDR3 has 14 amino acids. CDR3: CASRSTGYNQPQHF. In nucleotides, the CDR3 is TGTGCCAGCAGATCTACAGGGTACAATCAGCCCCAGCATTTT.

The chain joins TRBV6-1 to TRBJ2-3, with 11 positions matching TRBD2. CDR1 and CDR2 (germline): MNHNS, SASEGT. V lost 6 bases to trimming and J lost 4 bases; unmatched junction nucleotides: 9. The CDR3 contains 16 residues. CDR3 bases: TGTGCCAGCAGCCCTATAGCGGGAGGGGGCCCAGATACGCAGTATTTT. Translating it yields CASSPIAGGGPDTQYF.

This clonotype was counted between two and nine times. V is TRBV4-3 and J is TRBJ2-7; TRBD1 is a possible D gene (5 bases). The CDR3 loop spans 16 amino acids. In germline, CDR1 is LGHNA, CDR2 YSLEER. The V and J ends lost 0 bases and 6 bases respectively, with 18 bases between them. The CDR3 DNA sequence: TGCGCCAGCAGCCAAGATTGGGGCCAGGTTCGGGTCGAGCAGTACTTC. This codes for CASSQDWGQVRVEQYF.

In its sample, this clonotype was seen many times. The chain employs TRBV20-1 and TRBJ2-7, with TRBD1 identical over 10 bases. Losses at the gene ends were 7 bases for V and 4 bases for J; bases not matched to a gene: 4. The CDR3 runs 12 residues. Germline-derived CDR1 and CDR2 are DFQATT and SNEGSKA (reference sequence). The CDR3 sequence: CSGEGQGYEQYF. CDR3 coding DNA: TGCAGTGGTGAGGGACAGGGGTACGAGCAGTACTTC.

This clonotype is a singleton in its sample. The rearrangement links TRBV27 to TRBJ2-7, with TRBD2 as a possible D gene (6 bases). This CDR3 spans 16 amino acids. CDR1 and CDR2 (germline): MNHEY, SMNVEV (reference sequence). Between the trimmed V and J ends, which lost 5 bases and 0 bases, there was a span of 17 bases. The CDR3, as DNA: TGTGCCAGCAGTCCGGGACTGGCACCCTTCTCCTACGAGCAGTACTTC. This translates into CASSPGLAPFSYEQYF.

The table lists this clonotype with a few counts. The genes are TRBV27 and TRBJ2-2, with D possibly being TRBD1 (5 bases). Trimming removed 3 bases from V and 6 bases from J, with 17 bases in between. This CDR3 is 16 amino acids long. Germline-derived CDR1 and CDR2 are MNHEY and SMNVEV (reference sequence). The CDR3 loop is CASSLLGVGVPGELFF. DNA for the CDR3: TGTGCCAGCAGTTTGTTAGGGGTTGGCGTTCCCGGGGAGCTGTTTTTT.

The genes are TRBV4-3 and TRBJ2-7; D may be TRBD2 (5 bases). Germline-derived CDR1 and CDR2 are LGHNA and YSLEER. The CDR3 is 14 residues long. V lost 1 base, J lost 4 bases, and 11 bases lay in between. CDR3 coding DNA: TGCGCCAGCAGCCAAGTCCTAGCTGATTACGAGCAGTACTTC. This sequence encodes CASSQVLADYEQYF.

The chain has TRBV2 and TRBJ2-7; weak D call: TRBD2 (5 bases). This CDR3 contains 11 residues. Germline loops: CDR1 SNHLY, CDR2 FYNNEI. V dropped 7 bases and J dropped 7 bases, with 11 bases sitting between them. The CDR3 bases are TGTGCCAGCATTCTGCCGGGGGAGCAGTACTTC. It translates to CASILPGEQYF.